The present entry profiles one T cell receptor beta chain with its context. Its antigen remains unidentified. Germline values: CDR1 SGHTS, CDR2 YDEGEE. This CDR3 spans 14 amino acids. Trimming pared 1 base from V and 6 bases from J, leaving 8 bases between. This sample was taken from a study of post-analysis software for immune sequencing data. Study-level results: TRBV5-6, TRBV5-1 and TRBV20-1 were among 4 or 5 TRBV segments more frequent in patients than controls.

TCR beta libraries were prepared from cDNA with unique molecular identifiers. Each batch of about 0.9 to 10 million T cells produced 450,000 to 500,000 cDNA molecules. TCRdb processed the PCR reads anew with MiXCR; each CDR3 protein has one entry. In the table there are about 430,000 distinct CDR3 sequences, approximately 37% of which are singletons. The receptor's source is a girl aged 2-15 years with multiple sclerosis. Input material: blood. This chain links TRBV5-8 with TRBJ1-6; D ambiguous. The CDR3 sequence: CASSLRGGNSPLHF. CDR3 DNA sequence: TGTGCCAGCAGCTTGCGGGGAGGTAATTCACCCCTCCACTTT.